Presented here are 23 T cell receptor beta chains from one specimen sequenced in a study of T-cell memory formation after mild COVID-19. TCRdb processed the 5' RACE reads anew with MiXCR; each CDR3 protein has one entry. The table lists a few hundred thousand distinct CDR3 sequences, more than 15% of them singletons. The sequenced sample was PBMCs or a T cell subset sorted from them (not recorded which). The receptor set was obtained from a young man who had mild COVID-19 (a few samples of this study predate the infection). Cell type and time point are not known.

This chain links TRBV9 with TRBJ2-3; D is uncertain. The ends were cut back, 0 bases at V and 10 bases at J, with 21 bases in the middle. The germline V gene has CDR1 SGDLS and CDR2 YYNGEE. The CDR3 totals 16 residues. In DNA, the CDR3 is TGTGCCAGCAGCGTAGAAGGGCGACTGGGCCCTGGAGCGCAGTATTTT. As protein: CASSVEGRLGPGAQYF.

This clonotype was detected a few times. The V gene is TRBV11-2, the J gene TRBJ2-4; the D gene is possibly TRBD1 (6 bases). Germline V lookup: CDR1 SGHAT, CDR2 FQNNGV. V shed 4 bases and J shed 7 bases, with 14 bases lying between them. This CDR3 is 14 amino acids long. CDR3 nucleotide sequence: TGTGCCAGCAGCTCCCGGGACATAAGGAACATTCAGTACTTC. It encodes CASSSRDIRNIQYF.

The CDR3 DNA is TGTGCCAGTACACAGGGTCGGGGTGGCTACACCTTC. Its protein product is CASTQGRGGYTF. The rearrangement uses TRBV7-9 and TRBJ1-2; a weak D match, TRBD1 (6 bases). V was trimmed by 9 bases and J by 7 bases, leaving 15 bases between them. CDR1 and CDR2 from the germline V gene are SEHNR and FQNEAQ (reference sequence). The CDR3 has 12 amino acids.

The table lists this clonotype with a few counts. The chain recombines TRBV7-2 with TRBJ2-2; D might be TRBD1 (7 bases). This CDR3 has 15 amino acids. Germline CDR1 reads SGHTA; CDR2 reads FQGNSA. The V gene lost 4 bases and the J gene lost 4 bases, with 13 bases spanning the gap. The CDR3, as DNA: TGTGCCAGCAGCTCGCGGGACAGAAGCACCGGGGAGCTGTTTTTT. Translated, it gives CASSSRDRSTGELFF.

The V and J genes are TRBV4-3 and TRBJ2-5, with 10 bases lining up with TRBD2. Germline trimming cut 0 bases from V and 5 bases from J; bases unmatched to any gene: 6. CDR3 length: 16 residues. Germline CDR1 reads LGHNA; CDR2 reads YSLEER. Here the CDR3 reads CASSQDPASGGETQYF. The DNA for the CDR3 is TGCGCCAGCAGCCAAGATCCGGCTAGCGGGGGTGAGACCCAGTACTTC.

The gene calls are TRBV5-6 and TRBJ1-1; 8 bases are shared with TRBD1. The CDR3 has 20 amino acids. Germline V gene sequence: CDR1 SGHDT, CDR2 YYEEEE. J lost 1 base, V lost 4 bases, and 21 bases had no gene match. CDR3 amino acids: CASSPPRLDRVLRGNTEAFF. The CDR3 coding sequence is TGTGCCAGCAGCCCACCACGGTTGGACAGGGTGTTACGGGGGAACACTGAAGCTTTCTTT.

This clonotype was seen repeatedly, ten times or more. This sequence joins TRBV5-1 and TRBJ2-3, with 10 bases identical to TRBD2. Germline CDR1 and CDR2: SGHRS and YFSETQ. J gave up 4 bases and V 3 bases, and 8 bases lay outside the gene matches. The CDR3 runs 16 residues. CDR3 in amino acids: CASSYYSGGSSDTQYF. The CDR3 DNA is TGCGCCAGCAGCTATTATAGCGGGGGGAGCTCAGATACGCAGTATTTT.

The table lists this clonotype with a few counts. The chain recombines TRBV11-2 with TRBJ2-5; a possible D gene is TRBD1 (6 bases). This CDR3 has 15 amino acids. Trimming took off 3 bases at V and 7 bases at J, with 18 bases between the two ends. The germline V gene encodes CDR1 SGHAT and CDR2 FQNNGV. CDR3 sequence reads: CASSLVGQGYGTQYF. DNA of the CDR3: TGTGCCAGCAGCTTGGTCGGCCAGGGGTATGGGACCCAGTACTTC. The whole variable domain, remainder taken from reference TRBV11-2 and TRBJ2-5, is EAGVAQSPRYKIIEKRQSVAFWCNPISGHATLYWYQQILGQGPKLLIQFQNNGVVDDSQLPKDRFSAERLKGVDSTLKIQPAKLEDSAVYLCASSLVGQGYGTQYFGPGTRLLVL.

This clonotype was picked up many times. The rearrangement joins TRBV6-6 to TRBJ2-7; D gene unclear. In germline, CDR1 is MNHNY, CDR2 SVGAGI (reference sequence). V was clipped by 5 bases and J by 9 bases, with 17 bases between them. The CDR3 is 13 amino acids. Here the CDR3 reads CASSTVLGFRQYF. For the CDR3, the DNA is TGTGCCAGCAGTACCGTTTTAGGCTTCCGGCAGTACTTC.

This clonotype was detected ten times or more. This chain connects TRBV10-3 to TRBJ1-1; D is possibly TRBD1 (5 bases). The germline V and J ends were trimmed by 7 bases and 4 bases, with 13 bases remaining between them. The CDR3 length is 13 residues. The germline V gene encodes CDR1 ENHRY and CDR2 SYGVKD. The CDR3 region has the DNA TGTGCCATCACACAACAGGAGGGCACTGAAGCTTTCTTT. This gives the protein CAITQQEGTEAFF.

CDR3 DNA sequence: TGTGCCAGCAGCCAAGGGGGGACACAGGTCTATGGCTACACCTTC. Its translation is CASSQGGTQVYGYTF. The rearrangement joins TRBV4-2 to TRBJ1-2, with D perhaps matching TRBD1 (6 bases). The V gene's germline CDR1 is LGHNA and CDR2 YNFKEQ. V shed 1 base and J shed 4 bases, with 13 bases lying between them. CDR3 length: 15 residues.

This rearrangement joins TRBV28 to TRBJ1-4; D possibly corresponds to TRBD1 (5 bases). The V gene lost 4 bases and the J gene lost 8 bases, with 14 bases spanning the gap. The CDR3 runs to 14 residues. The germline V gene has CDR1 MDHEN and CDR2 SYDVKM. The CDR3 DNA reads TGTGCCAGCAGTTCGGGGACGTTCAGCGAAAAACTGTTTTTT. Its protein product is CASSSGTFSEKLFF. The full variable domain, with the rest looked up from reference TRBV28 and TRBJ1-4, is DVKVTQSSRYLVKRTGEKVFLECVQDMDHENMFWYRQDPGLGLRLIYFSYDVKMKEKGDIPEGYSVSREKKERFSLILESASTNQTSMYLCASSSGTFSEKLFFGSGTQLSVL.

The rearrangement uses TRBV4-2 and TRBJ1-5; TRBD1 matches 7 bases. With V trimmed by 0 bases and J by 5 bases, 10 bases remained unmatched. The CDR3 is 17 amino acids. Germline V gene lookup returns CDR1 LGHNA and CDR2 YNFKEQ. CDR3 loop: CASSQDGAGGLDQPQHF. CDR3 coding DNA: TGTGCCAGCAGCCAAGATGGAGCAGGGGGTTTGGATCAGCCCCAGCATTTT.

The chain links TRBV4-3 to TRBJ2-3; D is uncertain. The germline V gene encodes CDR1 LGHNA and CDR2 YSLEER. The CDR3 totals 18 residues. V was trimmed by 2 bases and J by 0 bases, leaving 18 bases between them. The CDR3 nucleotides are TGCGCCAGCAGCCAACGGGCAGTTTCCCCAGAAAGCACAGATACGCAGTATTTT. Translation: CASSQRAVSPESTDTQYF.

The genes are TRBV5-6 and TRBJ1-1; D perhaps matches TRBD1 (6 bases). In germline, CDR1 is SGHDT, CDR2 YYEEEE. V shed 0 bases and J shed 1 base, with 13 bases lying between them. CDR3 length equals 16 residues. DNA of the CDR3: TGTGCCAGCAGCTTGGCCGGGGTGGGGGCGAACACTGAAGCTTTCTTT. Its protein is CASSLAGVGANTEAFF.

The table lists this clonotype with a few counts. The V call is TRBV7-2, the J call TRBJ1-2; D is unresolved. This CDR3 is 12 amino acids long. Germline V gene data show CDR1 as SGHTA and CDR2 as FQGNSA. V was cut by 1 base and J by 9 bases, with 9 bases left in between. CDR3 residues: CASSLGVRRYTF. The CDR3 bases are TGTGCCAGCAGCTTAGGGGTCCGTCGCTACACCTTC. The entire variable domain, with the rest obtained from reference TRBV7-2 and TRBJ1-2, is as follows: GAGVSQSPSNKVTEKGKDVELRCDPISGHTALYWYRQSLGQGLEFLIYFQGNSAPDKSGLPSDRFSAERTGGSVSTLTIQRTQQEDSAVYLCASSLGVRRYTFGSGTRLTVV.

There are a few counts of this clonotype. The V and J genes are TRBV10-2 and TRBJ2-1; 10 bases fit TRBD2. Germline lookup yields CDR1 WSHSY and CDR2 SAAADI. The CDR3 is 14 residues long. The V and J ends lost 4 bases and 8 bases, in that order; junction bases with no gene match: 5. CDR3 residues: CASSGLAGKYEQFF. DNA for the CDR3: TGCGCCAGCAGTGGACTAGCGGGTAAATATGAGCAGTTCTTC.

The CDR3 loop reads CSARLIGDRANTEAFF. The CDR3 bases are TGCAGTGCTAGGCTCATTGGGGACAGGGCGAACACTGAAGCTTTCTTT. This chain connects TRBV20-1 to TRBJ1-1; 9 bases line up with TRBD1. This CDR3 has 16 amino acids. J was trimmed by 1 base and V by 3 bases; bases with no gene match: 9. Germline V gene sequence: CDR1 DFQATT, CDR2 SNEGSKA (reference sequence).

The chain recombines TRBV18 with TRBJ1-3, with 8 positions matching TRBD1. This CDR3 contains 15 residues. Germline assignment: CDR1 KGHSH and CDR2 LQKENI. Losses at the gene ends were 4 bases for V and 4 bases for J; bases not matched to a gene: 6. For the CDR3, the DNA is TGTGCCAGCTCACTCGGACAGGGCGAAGGAAACACCATATATTTT. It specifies CASSLGQGEGNTIYF. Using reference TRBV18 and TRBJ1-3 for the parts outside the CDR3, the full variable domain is NAGVMQNPRHLVRRRGQEARLRCSPMKGHSHVYWYRQLPEEGLKFMVYLQKENIIDESGMPKERFSAEFPKEGPSILRIQQVVRGDSAAYFCASSLGQGEGNTIYFGEGSWLTVV.

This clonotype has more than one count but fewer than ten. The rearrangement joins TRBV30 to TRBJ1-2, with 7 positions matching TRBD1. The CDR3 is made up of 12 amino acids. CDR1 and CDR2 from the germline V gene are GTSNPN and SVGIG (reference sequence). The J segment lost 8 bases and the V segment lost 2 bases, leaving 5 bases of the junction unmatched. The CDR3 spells CAWSSTGQGYTF. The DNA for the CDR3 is TGTGCCTGGAGTTCGACAGGGCAAGGCTACACCTTC. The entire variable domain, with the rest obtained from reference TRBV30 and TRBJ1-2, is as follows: SQTIHQWPATLVQPVGSPLSLECTVEGTSNPNLYWYRQAAGRGLQLLFYSVGIGQISSEVPQNLSASRPQDRQFILSSKKLLLSDSGFYLCAWSSTGQGYTFGSGTRLTVV.

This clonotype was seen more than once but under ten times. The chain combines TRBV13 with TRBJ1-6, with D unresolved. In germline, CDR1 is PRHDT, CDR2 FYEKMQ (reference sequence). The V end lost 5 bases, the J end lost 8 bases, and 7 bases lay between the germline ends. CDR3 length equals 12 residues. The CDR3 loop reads CASSPWDSPLHF. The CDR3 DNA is TGTGCCAGCAGCCCTTGGGATTCACCCCTCCACTTT. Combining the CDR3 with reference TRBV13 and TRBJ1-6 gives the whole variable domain AAGVIQSPRHLIKEKRETATLKCYPIPRHDTVYWYQQGPGQDPQFLISFYEKMQSDKGSIPDRFSAQQFSDYHSELNMSSLELGDSALYFCASSPWDSPLHFGNGTRLTVT.

The CDR3 coding sequence is TGTGCCAGTAGTACCCCATCCTCCGGGAGCAGGAACACTGAAGCTTTCTTT. It yields the protein CASSTPSSGSRNTEAFF. The V gene is TRBV19, the J gene TRBJ1-1, with no clear D. The V end was cut by 4 bases, the J end by 1 base, with 19 bases between. The CDR3 is made up of 17 amino acids. Germline CDR1 is LNHDA and CDR2 is SQIVND (reference sequence).

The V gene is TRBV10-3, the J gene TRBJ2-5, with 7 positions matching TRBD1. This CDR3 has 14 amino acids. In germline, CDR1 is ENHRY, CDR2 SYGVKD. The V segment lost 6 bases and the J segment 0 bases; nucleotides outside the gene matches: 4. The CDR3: CAIREDRHQETQYF. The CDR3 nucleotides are TGTGCCATCAGGGAGGACAGGCACCAAGAGACCCAGTACTTC.